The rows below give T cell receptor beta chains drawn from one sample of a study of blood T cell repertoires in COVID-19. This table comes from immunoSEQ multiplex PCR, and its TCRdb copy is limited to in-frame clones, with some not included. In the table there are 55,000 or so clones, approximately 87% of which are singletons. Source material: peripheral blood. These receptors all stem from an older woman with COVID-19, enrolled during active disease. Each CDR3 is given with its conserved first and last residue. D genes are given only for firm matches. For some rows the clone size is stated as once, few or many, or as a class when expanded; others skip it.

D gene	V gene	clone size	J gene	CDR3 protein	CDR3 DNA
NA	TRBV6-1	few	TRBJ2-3	CASSEHIRTQYF	TGTGCCAGCAGTGAGCACATCCGCACGCAGTATTTT
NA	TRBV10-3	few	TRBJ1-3	CAISESGQSLNTIYF	TGTGCCATCAGTGAGTCGGGGCAGAGTCTAAACACCATATATTTT
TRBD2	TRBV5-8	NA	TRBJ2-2	CASSLFVIAGPNTGELFF	TGTGCCAGCAGCTTGTTTGTTATAGCGGGACCGAACACCGGGGAGCTGTTTTTT
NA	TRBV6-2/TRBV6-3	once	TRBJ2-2	CASSSPLADLNGELFF	TGTGCCAGCAGTTCCCCCCTAGCAGACTTAAACGGGGAGCTGTTTTTT
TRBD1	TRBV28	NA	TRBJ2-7	CASSLGDRGSYEQYF	TGTGCCAGCAGTTTGGGGGACAGGGGCTCCTACGAGCAGTACTTC
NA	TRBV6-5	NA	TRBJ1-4	CASRKTGGRSLFF	TGTGCCAGCCGAAAGACGGGAGGCCGAAGCCTGTTTTTT
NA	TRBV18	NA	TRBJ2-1	CASSPLSGRSNEQFF	TGTGCCAGCTCACCACTCAGCGGACGATCCAATGAGCAGTTCTTC
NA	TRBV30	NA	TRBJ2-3	CAWSSGGSDTQYF	TGTGCCTGGAGTAGCGGCGGCTCAGATACGCAGTATTTT
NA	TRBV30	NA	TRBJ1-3	CAWNGDSGNTIYF	TGTGCCTGGAATGGAGACTCTGGAAACACCATATATTTT
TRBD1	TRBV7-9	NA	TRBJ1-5	CASSLVKQGQGVNQPQHF	TGTGCCAGCAGCTTAGTGAAGCAGGGACAGGGAGTCAATCAGCCCCAGCATTTT
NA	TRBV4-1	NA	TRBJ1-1	CASSQDWQVSTEAFF	TGCGCCAGCAGCCAAGATTGGCAGGTTAGCACTGAAGCTTTCTTT
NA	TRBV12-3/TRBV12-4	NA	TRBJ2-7	CASSLAKAGRQYF	TGTGCCAGCAGTTTAGCGAAGGCGGGTAGGCAGTACTTC
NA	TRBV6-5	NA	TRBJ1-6	CASRTAGITNSPLHF	TGTGCCAGCAGGACCGCGGGGATAACTAATTCACCCCTCCACTTT
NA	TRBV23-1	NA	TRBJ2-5	CASSQSNGQLQETQYF	TGCGCCAGCAGTCAATCTAACGGACAGCTCCAAGAGACCCAGTACTTC
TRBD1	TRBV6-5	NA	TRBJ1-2	CASSRTTGDGYTF	TGTGCCAGCAGCAGGACGACAGGGGATGGCTACACCTTC
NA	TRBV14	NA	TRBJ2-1	CASSRLGPTYNEQFF	TGTGCCAGCAGCCGACTAGGGCCAACCTACAATGAGCAGTTCTTC
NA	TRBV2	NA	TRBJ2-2	CASSPAGAGELFF	TGTGCCAGCAGCCCCGCCGGGGCCGGGGAGCTGTTTTTT
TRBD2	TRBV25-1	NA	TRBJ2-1	CASSVAGGLYNEQFF	TGTGCCAGCAGTGTAGCGGGAGGGCTGTACAATGAGCAGTTCTTC
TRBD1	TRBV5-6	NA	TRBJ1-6	CASSLGQGGNSPLHF	TGTGCCAGCAGCTTGGGACAGGGTGGTAATTCACCCCTCCACTTT
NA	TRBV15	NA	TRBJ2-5	CATSRDLQETQYF	TGTGCCACCAGCAGAGACTTACAAGAGACCCAGTACTTC
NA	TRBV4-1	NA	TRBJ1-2	CASSQEPGQITLGTSNYGYTF	TGCGCCAGCAGCCAAGAGCCGGGACAAATAACTTTAGGCACTAGTAACTATGGCTACACCTTC
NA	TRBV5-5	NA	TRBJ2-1	CASSTAGDEQFF	TGTGCCAGCAGCACTGCCGGGGATGAGCAGTTCTTC
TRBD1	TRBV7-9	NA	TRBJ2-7	CASSWGQGAPYEQYF	TGTGCCAGCAGCTGGGGACAGGGGGCCCCCTACGAGCAGTACTTC
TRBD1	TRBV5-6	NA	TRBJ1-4	CASSRDRGREKLFF	TGTGCCAGCAGCCGGGACAGGGGTAGAGAAAAACTGTTTTTT
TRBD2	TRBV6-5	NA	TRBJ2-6	CASSSRGGSGANVLTF	TGTGCCAGCAGTTCCCGGGGGGGGTCTGGGGCCAACGTCCTGACTTTC
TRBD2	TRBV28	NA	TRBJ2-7	CASSQVGTKYF	TGTGCCAGCAGCCAAGTCGGGACTAAGTACTTC
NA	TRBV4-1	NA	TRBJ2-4	CASSPGIGNIQYF	TGCGCCAGCAGCCCCGGGATCGGGAACATTCAGTACTTC
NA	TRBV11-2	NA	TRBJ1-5	CASSLGRGTVTSNQPQHF	TGTGCCAGCAGCTTAGGCAGGGGAACGGTGACAAGCAATCAGCCCCAGCATTTT
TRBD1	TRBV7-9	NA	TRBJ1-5	CASSLGTGGTGNQPQHF	TGTGCCAGCAGCTTAGGGACAGGGGGCACTGGGAATCAGCCCCAGCATTTT
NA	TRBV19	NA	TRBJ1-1	CASSAGGGGTEAFF	TGTGCCAGTAGTGCGGGCGGGGGGGGCACTGAAGCTTTCTTT
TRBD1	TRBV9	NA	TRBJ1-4	CASSRPGQAKEKLFF	TGTGCCAGCAGCCGTCCGGGACAGGCGAAAGAAAAACTGTTTTTT
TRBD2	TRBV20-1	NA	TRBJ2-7	CSASLLAGGIDPYEQYF	TGCAGTGCTAGTTTGTTAGCGGGAGGGATAGACCCCTACGAGCAGTACTTC
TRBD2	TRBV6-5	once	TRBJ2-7	CASSLAGRSYEQYF	TGTGCCAGCAGTCTAGCGGGAAGGTCCTACGAGCAGTACTTC
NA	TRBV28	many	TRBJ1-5	CASWFTTGSSNQPQHF	TGTGCCAGCTGGTTTACCACAGGGAGTAGCAATCAGCCCCAGCATTTT
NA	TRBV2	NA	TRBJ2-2	CASKPGTNTGELFF	TGTGCCAGTAAACCCGGGACAAACACCGGGGAGCTGTTTTTT
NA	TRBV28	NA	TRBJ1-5	CASSLFWGESNQPQHF	TGTGCCAGCAGTTTATTCTGGGGGGAAAGCAATCAGCCCCAGCATTTT
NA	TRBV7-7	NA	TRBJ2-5	CASSLGMSSAGTQYF	TGTGCTAGCAGCTTAGGAATGTCCTCGGCAGGGACCCAGTACTTC
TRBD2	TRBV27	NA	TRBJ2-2	CASSPASGRVNTGELFF	TGTGCCAGCAGTCCAGCAAGCGGGAGGGTCAACACCGGGGAGCTGTTTTTT
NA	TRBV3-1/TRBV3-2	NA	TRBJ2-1	CASSLGQSKFF	TGTGCCAGCAGCCTTGGACAGTCTAAGTTCTTC
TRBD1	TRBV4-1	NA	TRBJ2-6	CASSQPGGQGSLGANVLTF	TGCGCCAGCAGCCAGCCCGGGGGACAGGGGTCGTTAGGGGCCAACGTCCTGACTTTC
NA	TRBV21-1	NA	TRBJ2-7	CASSNTQRADSYEQYF	TGTGCCAGCAGCAACACACAGCGGGCCGACTCCTACGAGCAGTACTTC
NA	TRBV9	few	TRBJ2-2	CASSPPKVPGTGELFF	TGTGCCAGCAGCCCCCCCAAGGTTCCGGGCACCGGGGAGCTGTTTTTT
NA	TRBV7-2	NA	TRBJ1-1	CASSLLPGIMNTEAFF	TGTGCCAGCAGCTTACTTCCGGGGATCATGAACACTGAAGCTTTCTTT
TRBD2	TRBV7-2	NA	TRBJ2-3	CASSRFPAGDTDTQYF	TGTGCCAGCAGCCGTTTTCCAGCGGGAGATACAGATACGCAGTATTTT
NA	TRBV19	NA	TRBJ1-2	CASSTTGQIGGYTF	TGTGCCAGTAGTACAACAGGACAGATCGGTGGCTACACCTTC
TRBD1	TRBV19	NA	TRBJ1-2	CASLGTDGYGYTF	TGTGCCAGTCTCGGGACAGATGGCTATGGCTACACCTTC
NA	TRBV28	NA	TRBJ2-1	CAVSGQGRKSQFF	TGTGCCGTCTCAGGGCAGGGAAGGAAATCCCAGTTCTTC
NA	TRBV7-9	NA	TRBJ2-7	CASSRAPYEQYF	TGTGCCAGCAGCCGAGCCCCCTACGAGCAGTACTTC
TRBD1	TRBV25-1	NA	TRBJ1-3	CASRQQGSSGNTIYF	TGTGCCAGCAGACAACAGGGGTCCTCTGGAAACACCATATATTTT